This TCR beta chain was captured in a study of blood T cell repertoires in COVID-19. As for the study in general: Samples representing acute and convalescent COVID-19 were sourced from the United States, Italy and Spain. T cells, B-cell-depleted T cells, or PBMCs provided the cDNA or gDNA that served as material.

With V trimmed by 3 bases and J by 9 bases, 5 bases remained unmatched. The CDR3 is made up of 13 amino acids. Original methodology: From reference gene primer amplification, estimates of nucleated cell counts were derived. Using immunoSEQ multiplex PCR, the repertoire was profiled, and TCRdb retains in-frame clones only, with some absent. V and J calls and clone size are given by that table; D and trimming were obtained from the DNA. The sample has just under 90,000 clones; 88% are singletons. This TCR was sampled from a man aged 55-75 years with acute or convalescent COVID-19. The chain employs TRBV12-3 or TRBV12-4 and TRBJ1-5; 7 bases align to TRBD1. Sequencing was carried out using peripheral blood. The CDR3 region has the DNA TGTGCCAGCAGTTTCCCCCCAGGGGGGCCCCAGCATTTT. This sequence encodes CASSFPPGGPQHF.